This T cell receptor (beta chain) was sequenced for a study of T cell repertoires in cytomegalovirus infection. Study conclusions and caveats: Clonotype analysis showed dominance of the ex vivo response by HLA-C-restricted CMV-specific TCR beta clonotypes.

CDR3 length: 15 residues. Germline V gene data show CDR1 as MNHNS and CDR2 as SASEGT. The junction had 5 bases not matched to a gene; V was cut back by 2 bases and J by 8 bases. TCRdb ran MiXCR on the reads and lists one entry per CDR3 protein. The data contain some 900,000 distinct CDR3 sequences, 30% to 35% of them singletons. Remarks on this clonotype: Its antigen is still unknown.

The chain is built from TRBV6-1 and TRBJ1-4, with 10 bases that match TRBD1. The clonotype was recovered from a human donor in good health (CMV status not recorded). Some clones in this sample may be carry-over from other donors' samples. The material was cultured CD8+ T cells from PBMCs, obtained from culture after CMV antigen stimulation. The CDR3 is CASSEPRDRGEKLFF. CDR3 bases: TGTGCCAGCAGTGAACCCCGGGACAGGGGCGAAAAACTGTTTTTT.